The entry below gives a single TCR beta chain sequence along with its context. Antigen unknown. This sample was included in a study of graft-versus-host responses after intestinal transplantation. Study-level background: Each patient got anti-thymocyte globulin induction, then tacrolimus and steroids for around three years. Whole-study results and caveats: The study associated peak circulating GvH clone levels with early post-transplant HvG declines. Some patients had graft-donor T cell macrochimerism, and their allografts showed high graft-versus-host to host-versus-graft clonal ratios.

Sequencing was performed with immunoSEQ multiplex PCR; in TCRdb, only in-frame clones are kept and a portion is missing. The repertoire holds 130,000 or so clones, around 94% seen once, with over 0.15% in the top ten. This CDR3 is built from 12 residues. Deletions cut 1 base from V and 12 bases from J, with 12 bases between. Germline assignment: CDR1 LNHNV and CDR2 YYDKDF (reference sequence). The TCR was taken from a human donor who received an intestinal transplant. This chain uses TRBV15 with TRBJ1-1; no firm D call. The specimen was unstimulated CD4+ T cells sorted from spleen or lymph node cells, collected before intestinal transplant. The CDR3, as DNA: TGTGCCACCAGCAGAGTAGATGAGAGGACTTTCTTT. Translation: CATSRVDERTFF.